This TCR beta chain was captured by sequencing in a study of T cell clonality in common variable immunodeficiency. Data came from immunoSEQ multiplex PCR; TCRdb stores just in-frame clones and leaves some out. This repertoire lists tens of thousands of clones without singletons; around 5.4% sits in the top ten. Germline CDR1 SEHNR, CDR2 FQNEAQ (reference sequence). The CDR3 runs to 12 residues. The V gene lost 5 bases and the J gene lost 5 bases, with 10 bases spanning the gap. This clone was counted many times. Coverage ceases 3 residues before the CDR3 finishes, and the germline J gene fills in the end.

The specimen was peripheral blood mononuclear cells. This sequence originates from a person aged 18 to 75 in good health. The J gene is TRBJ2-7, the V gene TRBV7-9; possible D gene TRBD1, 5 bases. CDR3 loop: CASSPRQNEQYF. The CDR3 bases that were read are TGTGCCAGCAGCCCTCGACAGAACGAG. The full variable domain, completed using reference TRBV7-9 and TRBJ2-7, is DTGVSQNPRHKITKRGQNVTFRCDPISEHNRLYWYRQTLGQGPEFLTYFQNEAQLEKSRLLSDRFSAERPKGSFSTLEIQRTEQGDSAMYLCASSPRQNEQYFGPGTRLTVT.